The 27 T cell receptor beta chains below all came from one sample that was sequenced in a study of PD-1 blockade in classical Hodgkin lymphoma. The protocol was immunoSEQ multiplex PCR, while the TCRdb copy is restricted to in-frame clones and leaves out a portion. The table includes 50,000 to 65,000 clones, 70% to 90% detected once. Time point described: cycle 4 day 1 (C4D1), after about 6 weeks of nivolumab. All patients relapsed after autologous stem cell transplantation, and brentuximab vedotin exposure varied. Material: peripheral blood mononuclear cells (PBMCs), obtained before the fourth cycle of nivolumab. Receptors originate from a human donor with classical Hodgkin lymphoma.

A note on this clone: Within the sample, other DNA sequences also encode this same CDR3. This chain joins TRBV5-1 and TRBJ1-2; 9 bases map to TRBD1. The CDR3 totals 13 residues. The trim removed 0 bases at V and 8 bases at J, leaving 2 bases unmatched. The V gene's germline CDR1 is SGHRS and CDR2 YFSETQ. In DNA form, the CDR3 reads TGCGCCAGCAGCTTGGAGACAGGGGGAGGCTACACCTTC. Its protein is CASSLETGGGYTF.

V and J are TRBV28 and TRBJ1-1; a possible D gene is TRBD1 (5 bases). The V and J ends lost 6 bases and 1 base respectively, with 15 bases between them. The CDR3 is 15 residues long. CDR1 is MDHEN and CDR2 is SYDVKM in the germline V gene. The CDR3 DNA follows: TGTGCCAGCAGCGCCCCCGGGACGGAGAACACTGAAGCTTTCTTT. It is translated as CASSAPGTENTEAFF.

J is TRBJ2-7 and V is TRBV4-1, with D uncertain. In germline, CDR1 is MGHRA, CDR2 YSYEKL. Trimming stripped 6 bases from V and 0 bases from J, with 15 bases between. This CDR3 spans 15 amino acids. The CDR3 sequence: CASSELPLSSYEQYF. The DNA for the CDR3 is TGCGCCAGCAGTGAACTCCCTCTCAGCTCCTACGAGCAGTACTTC.

V usage is TRBV28 and J usage is TRBJ1-1; 9 positions match TRBD1. V shed 5 bases and J 5 bases; nucleotides not matched to a gene: 9. From germline, CDR1 is MDHEN and CDR2 SYDVKM. The CDR3 covers 15 residues. CDR3 amino acids: CASSPNGQGRTEAFF. The CDR3 DNA is TGTGCCAGCAGTCCTAATGGACAGGGGAGAACTGAAGCTTTCTTT.

V usage is TRBV6-6 and J usage is TRBJ1-5; D gene uncertain. The CDR3 has 15 residues. V was shortened by 2 bases and J by 0 bases, with 8 bases between the two germline ends. In germline, CDR1 is MNHNY, CDR2 SVGAGI (reference sequence). Written as DNA, the CDR3 is TGTGCCAGCAGTTACGTGCAGATTAGCAATCAGCCCCAGCATTTT. Its translation is CASSYVQISNQPQHF.

This clone was recorded only once. This chain uses TRBV10-2 with TRBJ1-2; no clear D. Germline lookup yields CDR1 WSHSY and CDR2 SAAADI. The ends were cut back, 6 bases at V and 6 bases at J, with 14 bases in the middle. This CDR3 comprises 13 residues. Written as DNA, the CDR3 is TGCGCCAGCAGGACCGGTGGGCGGCATGGCTACACCTTC. Its protein is CASRTGGRHGYTF.

The chain joins TRBV6-1 to TRBJ1-1; 7 bases line up with TRBD1. The germline gives CDR1 MNHNS, CDR2 SASEGT. Trimming at V came to 10 bases and at J to 0 bases, leaving 5 bases not matched to a gene. The CDR3 runs 13 residues. In DNA, the CDR3 is TGTGCCACAACGGGACAGATGAACACTGAAGCTTTCTTT. The encoded protein is CATTGQMNTEAFF.

This clone was counted between two and nine times. The rearrangement uses TRBV5-1 and TRBJ2-7; possible D gene TRBD1, 6 bases. CDR1 is SGHRS and CDR2 is YFSETQ in the germline V gene. V lost 0 bases and J 2 bases, leaving 12 bases between the germline ends. This CDR3 region has 15 residues. CDR3 loop: CASSLAAGEPYEQYF. CDR3 nucleotide sequence: TGCGCCAGCAGCTTGGCGGCAGGGGAGCCCTACGAGCAGTACTTC.

This sequence joins TRBV5-1 and TRBJ2-1; D may correspond to TRBD1 or TRBD2 (5 bases each). CDR1 is SGHRS and CDR2 is YFSETQ in the germline V gene. The CDR3 totals 15 residues. The V end was cut by 6 bases, the J end by 3 bases, with 16 bases between. CDR3 region: CASIRDGAFYNEQFF. For the CDR3, the DNA is TGCGCCAGCATCAGGGACGGAGCCTTCTACAATGAGCAGTTCTTC.

The chain joins TRBV9 to TRBJ1-2; tentative D call: TRBD1 (6 bases). Germline V gene sequence: CDR1 SGDLS, CDR2 YYNGEE. V was trimmed by 6 bases and J by 3 bases, leaving 12 bases between them. The CDR3 length is 13 residues. As DNA, the CDR3 is TGTGCCAGCACTTTCGGGGGGCACTATGGCTACACCTTC. Residues: CASTFGGHYGYTF.

The chain has TRBV18 and TRBJ1-4; D is uncertain. V was trimmed by 0 bases and J by 8 bases, leaving 7 bases between them. This CDR3 has 13 amino acids. Germline V gives CDR1 KGHSH, CDR2 LQKENI. The CDR3 region is CASSPPKVEKLFF. CDR3 nucleotides: TGTGCCAGCTCACCACCGAAGGTGGAAAAACTGTTTTTT.

CDR3 in amino acids: CASSLEMGGGETQYF. CDR3 in DNA: TGCGCCAGCAGCTTGGAGATGGGTGGTGGTGAGACCCAGTACTTC. The chain employs TRBV5-1 and TRBJ2-5; no clear D gene. The germline V gene encodes CDR1 SGHRS and CDR2 YFSETQ. The germline V and J ends were trimmed by 0 bases and 5 bases, with 14 bases remaining between them. The CDR3 has 15 residues.

V usage is TRBV25-1 and J usage is TRBJ1-1; tentatively, D is TRBD1 (5 bases). The V gene's germline CDR1 is MGHDK and CDR2 SYGVNS. There are 14 residues in the CDR3. V shed 0 bases and J shed 7 bases, with 12 bases lying between them. The CDR3 loop reads CASSEYRDGGEAFF. Written as DNA, the CDR3 is TGTGCCAGCAGTGAATACCGGGACGGAGGTGAAGCTTTCTTT.

The rearrangement joins TRBV7-2 to TRBJ2-1; possible D gene TRBD2, 5 bases. V was cut by 5 bases and J by 1 base, with 9 bases left in between. The CDR3 is 14 residues long. Germline lookup yields CDR1 SGHTA and CDR2 FQGNSA. In nucleotides, the CDR3 is TGTGCCAGCAGCCCTAGCAGTTCCTACAATGAGCAGTTCTTC. This codes for CASSPSSSYNEQFF.

V and J are TRBV5-1 and TRBJ2-3; 16 positions match TRBD2. The CDR3 totals 17 residues. Trimming removed 4 bases from V and 5 bases from J; junction bases left unmatched: 7. The germline V gene has CDR1 SGHRS and CDR2 YFSETQ. CDR3 DNA sequence: TGCGCCAGCAGCGAGGGACTAGCGGGGGGGCGAATAGATACGCAGTATTTT. It codes for CASSEGLAGGRIDTQYF.

This sequence joins TRBV19 and TRBJ1-4; unclear D gene. This CDR3 comprises 15 residues. Trimming pared 3 bases from V and 5 bases from J, leaving 13 bases between. Germline loops: CDR1 LNHDA, CDR2 SQIVND (reference sequence). For the CDR3, the DNA is TGTGCCAGTAGTATCCTAGGGCCGCCAAATGAAAAACTGTTTTTT. Translating it yields CASSILGPPNEKLFF.

This chain connects TRBV7-9 to TRBJ2-7; 8 positions agree with TRBD1. The trim removed 6 bases at V and 1 base at J, leaving 17 bases unmatched. The CDR3 runs to 18 residues. Germline values: CDR1 SEHNR, CDR2 FQNEAQ (reference sequence). CDR3 residues: CASSRQTGVGPGSYEQYF. The CDR3 nucleotides are TGTGCCAGCAGTCGCCAGACAGGGGTCGGGCCCGGATCCTACGAGCAGTACTTC.

The V gene is TRBV4-1, the J gene TRBJ1-2; no clear D gene. Between the trimmed V and J ends, which lost 2 bases and 4 bases, there was a span of 11 bases. The CDR3 covers 14 residues. The germline V gene has CDR1 MGHRA and CDR2 YSYEKL. CDR3: CASSQPASGYGYTF. DNA for the CDR3: TGCGCCAGCAGCCAACCGGCGAGTGGCTATGGCTACACCTTC.

The chain employs TRBV7-6 and TRBJ1-6; unclear D gene. The CDR3 length is 12 residues. The germline gives CDR1 SGHVS, CDR2 FNYEAQ. V was pared by 3 bases and J by 8 bases, with 5 bases between. The CDR3 nucleotides read TGTGCCAGCAGCTTGTTGGATTCACCCCTCCACTTT. Translation gives CASSLLDSPLHF.

The CDR3 reads CASSLQGYNSPLHF. CDR3 DNA: TGTGCCAGCAGCTTGCAGGGGTATAATTCACCCCTCCACTTT. The rearrangement joins TRBV7-9 to TRBJ1-6; a possible D gene is TRBD1 (6 bases). This CDR3 spans 14 amino acids. V lost 3 bases and J lost 4, with 7 bases in between. The germline V gene encodes CDR1 SEHNR and CDR2 FQNEAQ (reference sequence). Full variable domain (missing parts from reference TRBV7-9 and TRBJ1-6): DTGVSQNPRHKITKRGQNVTFRCDPISEHNRLYWYRQTLGQGPEFLTYFQNEAQLEKSRLLSDRFSAERPKGSFSTLEIQRTEQGDSAMYLCASSLQGYNSPLHFGNGTRLTVT.

J is TRBJ1-4 and V is TRBV6-6; unclear D gene. CDR3 length equals 13 residues. V was cut by 9 bases and J by 8 bases, with 16 bases left in between. Per the germline V gene, CDR1 is MNHNY and CDR2 is SVGAGI (reference sequence). The CDR3: CASIRQLEEKLFF. The CDR3, as DNA: TGTGCCAGTATCCGGCAGTTGGAAGAAAAACTGTTTTTT.

V is TRBV12-5 and J is TRBJ1-2, with D possibly matching TRBD1 (5 bases). Trimming removed 5 bases from V and 0 bases from J, with 13 bases in between. Per germline, CDR1 LGHNT and CDR2 FRNRAP. This CDR3 contains 15 residues. The CDR3 is CASGPGHPSNYGYTF. The DNA of the CDR3 is TGTGCTAGTGGTCCTGGACACCCCTCTAACTATGGCTACACCTTC.

The chain couples TRBV4-2 to TRBJ2-5; 8 bases are a match to TRBD1. Looked up from germline, CDR1 is LGHNA and CDR2 is YNFKEQ. V trimming: 4 bases; J trimming: 2 bases; junction bases outside the gene matches: 15. The CDR3 spans 18 residues. This CDR3 is CASSPWTGPQNGQETQYF. CDR3 DNA sequence: TGTGCCAGCAGCCCATGGACAGGGCCCCAGAATGGGCAAGAGACCCAGTACTTC.

The chain is built from TRBV5-1 and TRBJ2-7; D not certain. CDR1 and CDR2 from the germline V gene are SGHRS and YFSETQ. Trimming took 0 bases from V and 5 from J, leaving 12 bases between them. The CDR3 loop spans 14 amino acids. This chain's CDR3 is CASSLDPTSNEQYF. Written as DNA, the CDR3 is TGCGCCAGCAGCTTGGACCCCACGTCCAACGAGCAGTACTTC.

As for this clone: At the DNA level, this CDR3 is encoded by other sequences in the same sample as well. This chain joins TRBV5-1 and TRBJ2-7; 8 bases align to TRBD1. Germline CDR1 reads SGHRS; CDR2 reads YFSETQ. With V trimmed by 4 bases and J by 4 bases, 4 bases remained unmatched. The CDR3 runs 13 residues. CDR3 sequence reads: CASSVDRVYEQYF. In DNA form, the CDR3 reads TGCGCCAGCAGCGTGGACAGGGTGTACGAGCAGTACTTC.

This chain uses TRBV27 with TRBJ2-7; the D gene is possibly TRBD2 (5 bases). The CDR3 consists of 14 residues. Trimming removed 3 bases at V and 3 bases at J, with 12 bases between. Germline V gene data show CDR1 as MNHEY and CDR2 as SMNVEV (reference sequence). The CDR3 region has the DNA TGTGCCAGCAGTTTCAAACTTCGGGGCTACGAGCAGTACTTC. Translation: CASSFKLRGYEQYF.

CDR3 amino acids: CASKAGSNTGELFF. The CDR3, as DNA: TGTGCCAGCAAGGCCGGATCGAACACCGGGGAGCTGTTTTTT. The chain links TRBV2 to TRBJ2-2; D ambiguous. Trimming removed 7 bases at V and 0 bases at J, with 9 bases between. The CDR3 has 14 amino acids. CDR1 and CDR2 from the germline V gene are SNHLY and FYNNEI.